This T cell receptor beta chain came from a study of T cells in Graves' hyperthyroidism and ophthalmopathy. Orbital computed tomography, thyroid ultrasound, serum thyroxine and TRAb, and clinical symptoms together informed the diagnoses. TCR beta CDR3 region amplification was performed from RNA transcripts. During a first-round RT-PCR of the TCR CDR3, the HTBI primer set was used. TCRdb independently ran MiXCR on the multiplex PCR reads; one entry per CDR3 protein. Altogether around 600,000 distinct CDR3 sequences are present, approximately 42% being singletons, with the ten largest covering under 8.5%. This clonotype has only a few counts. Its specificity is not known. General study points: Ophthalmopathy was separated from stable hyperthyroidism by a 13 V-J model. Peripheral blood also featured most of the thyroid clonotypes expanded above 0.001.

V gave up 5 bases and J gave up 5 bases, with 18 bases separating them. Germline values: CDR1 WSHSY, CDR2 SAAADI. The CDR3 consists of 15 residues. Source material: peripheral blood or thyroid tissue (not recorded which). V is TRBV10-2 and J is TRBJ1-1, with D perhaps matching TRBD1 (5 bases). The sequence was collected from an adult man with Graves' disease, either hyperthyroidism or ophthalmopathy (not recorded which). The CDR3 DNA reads TGCGCCAGCAGTCGGGGCAGAGGGAGAGGAACTGAAGCTTTCTTT. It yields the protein CASSRGRGRGTEAFF.